The rows below give T cell receptor beta chains drawn from one sample of a study of cytomegalovirus exposure and HLA in healthy donors. Profiled with immunoSEQ multiplex PCR; TCRdb holds only in-frame clones, not every one. This sample has about 130,000 clones, with about 80% found just once. The sample comprised PBMCs. All receptors come from a man aged 25-45 years in good health and CMV-seronegative. The CDR3 runs from the conserved cysteine through the conserved F or W. The D gene is left open where the match is weak. Expanded clones are given a class, and other clones once, few, many or no size at all.

d_gene	j_gene	abundance	v_gene	CDR3aa	CDR3nt
TRBD2	TRBJ2-1	NA	TRBV5-1	CASSPERGPSYNEQFF	TGCGCCAGCAGTCCAGAGCGGGGGCCCTCCTACAATGAGCAGTTCTTC
NA	TRBJ1-2	NA	TRBV10-3	CAISSPGNYGYTF	TGTGCCATCAGTTCCCCAGGAAACTATGGCTACACCTTC
NA	TRBJ1-5	once	TRBV6-5	CASSYSGVGSNQPQHF	TGTGCCAGCAGTTATTCAGGGGTGGGTAGCAATCAGCCCCAGCATTTT
NA	TRBJ1-4	NA	TRBV11-2	CASSPQPGPSQKLFF	TGTGCCAGCAGCCCACAGCCCGGTCCGAGCCAAAAACTGTTTTTT
NA	TRBJ1-4	NA	TRBV6-5	CASSSTGLGEKLFF	TGTGCCAGCAGTTCTACAGGGTTGGGAGAAAAACTGTTTTTT
NA	TRBJ2-7	NA	TRBV6-1	CASSPRSSYEQYF	TGTGCCAGCAGCCCCCGGAGCTCCTACGAGCAGTACTTC
NA	TRBJ1-5	NA	TRBV5-1	CASSLNGAQPQHF	TGCGCCAGCAGCTTGAATGGGGCTCAGCCCCAGCATTTT
NA	TRBJ2-5	NA	TRBV9	CASSTGLAETQYF	TGTGCCAGCAGCACCGGGTTAGCAGAGACCCAGTACTTC
TRBD2	TRBJ2-3	NA	TRBV29-1	CSVEASGNTDTQYF	TGCAGCGTTGAGGCTAGCGGGAACACAGATACGCAGTATTTT
TRBD1	TRBJ1-1	NA	TRBV15	CATSRFGQGNTEAFF	TGTGCCACCAGCAGATTTGGACAGGGGAACACTGAAGCTTTCTTT
NA	TRBJ1-1	NA	TRBV5-6	CASSFGGVNTEAFF	TGTGCCAGCAGCTTTGGCGGAGTGAACACTGAAGCTTTCTTT
NA	TRBJ1-2	NA	TRBV6-5	CASSYKESYGYTF	TGTGCCAGCAGTTACAAGGAGTCCTATGGCTACACCTTC
TRBD2	TRBJ2-5	NA	TRBV2	CASSERTSGGSGETQYF	TGTGCCAGCAGTGAACGGACTAGCGGGGGAAGTGGGGAGACCCAGTACTTC
NA	TRBJ1-1	NA	TRBV4-3	CASSQSKGFPEAFF	TGCGCCAGCAGCCAATCCAAGGGGTTCCCCGAAGCTTTCTTT
NA	TRBJ2-2	NA	TRBV19	CASRVRGNTGELFF	TGTGCCTCTCGAGTCAGGGGTAACACCGGGGAGCTGTTTTTT
NA	TRBJ1-2	NA	TRBV28	CASSSLHGSVGYGYTF	TGTGCCAGCAGTTCCCTACACGGATCTGTCGGGTATGGCTACACCTTC
NA	TRBJ1-5	NA	TRBV7-2	CASSFSPDSQNQPQHF	TGTGCCAGCAGCTTCTCTCCGGACAGTCAAAATCAGCCCCAGCATTTT
NA	TRBJ1-2	NA	TRBV5-6	CASSFLANINYGYTF	TGTGCCAGCAGCTTCCTGGCAAATATTAACTATGGCTACACCTTC
NA	TRBJ1-2	few	TRBV2	CASSEFFYGYTF	TGTGCCAGCAGTGAATTCTTCTATGGCTACACCTTC
NA	TRBJ2-7	NA	TRBV28	CASSLGRSYQGGEQYF	TGTGCCAGCAGTTTGGGCCGCTCTTACCAGGGTGGGGAGCAGTACTTC
TRBD2	TRBJ2-7	NA	TRBV18	CASSREDTYEQYF	TGTGCCAGCTCCCGGGAGGATACCTACGAGCAGTACTTC
TRBD1	TRBJ1-4	NA	TRBV7-2	CASSFSGQTNEKLFF	TGTGCCAGCAGCTTCTCGGGACAGACTAATGAAAAACTGTTTTTT
NA	TRBJ1-1	NA	TRBV4-3	CASSPGEGVFDTEAFF	TGCGCCAGCAGCCCCGGCGAAGGGGTGTTTGACACTGAAGCTTTCTTT
TRBD1	TRBJ1-2	once	TRBV6-5	CASSYTGGYGYTF	TGTGCCAGCAGTTATACAGGGGGCTATGGCTACACCTTC
NA	TRBJ2-2	NA	TRBV28	CASTSVYTGELFF	TGTGCCAGCACTAGCGTTTACACCGGGGAGCTGTTTTTT
TRBD2	TRBJ2-7	NA	TRBV6-5	CATRMSGGQNEQYF	TGTGCCACACGAATGAGCGGGGGGCAAAACGAGCAGTACTTC
NA	TRBJ1-1	NA	TRBV7-2	CASSLAGAPANTEAFF	TGTGCCAGCAGCTTAGCGGGGGCGCCCGCAAACACTGAAGCTTTCTTT
TRBD1	TRBJ1-5	once	TRBV19	CASKGQDSNQPQHF	TGTGCCAGTAAGGGACAGGATAGCAATCAGCCCCAGCATTTT
NA	TRBJ1-5	NA	TRBV19	CASSWAGGNQPQHF	TGTGCCAGTAGTTGGGCCGGCGGCAATCAGCCCCAGCATTTT
NA	TRBJ1-4	NA	TRBV6-5	CASSARVREKLFF	TGTGCCAGCAGCGCCAGGGTTCGTGAAAAACTGTTTTTT
TRBD1	TRBJ1-2	once	TRBV6-5	CASSYSGTGGIYGYTF	TGTGCCAGCAGTTACTCCGGGACAGGGGGAATCTATGGCTACACCTTC
TRBD2	TRBJ2-2	NA	TRBV7-9	CASSHLRGAVAGELFF	TGTGCCAGCAGCCATTTGCGGGGGGCGGTCGCCGGGGAGCTGTTTTTT
TRBD1	TRBJ2-7	few	TRBV6-4	CASSSGTGVYEQYF	TGTGCCAGCAGTTCCGGGACAGGGGTCTACGAGCAGTACTTC
TRBD1	TRBJ1-6	NA	TRBV4-3	CASSQEVPGQGASPLHF	TGCGCCAGCAGCCAAGAGGTCCCGGGACAGGGGGCTTCACCCCTCCACTTT
NA	TRBJ2-1	NA	TRBV5-1	CASSPGDRTNNEQFF	TGCGCCAGCAGCCCGGGGGACAGAACGAACAATGAGCAGTTCTTC
TRBD2	TRBJ2-7	NA	TRBV14	CASSPLAGGFYEQYF	TGTGCCAGCAGCCCTCTAGCGGGAGGTTTCTACGAGCAGTACTTC
TRBD2	TRBJ2-5	once	TRBV15	CATSRAVAGGLQETQYF	TGTGCCACCAGCAGAGCAGTAGCGGGAGGCCTCCAAGAGACCCAGTACTTC
TRBD1	TRBJ2-7	NA	TRBV13	CASSHRGREQYF	TGTGCCAGCAGCCACAGGGGACGCGAGCAGTACTTC
NA	TRBJ1-5	NA	TRBV28	CASRPGAGYSNQPQHF	TGTGCCAGCAGGCCCGGAGCAGGGTATAGCAATCAGCCCCAGCATTTT
NA	TRBJ2-5	NA	TRBV9	CASSASTQETQYF	TGTGCCAGCAGCGCCTCCACTCAAGAGACCCAGTACTTC
NA	TRBJ2-2	NA	TRBV4-2	CASSQEFQGTGELFF	TGTGCCAGCAGCCAAGAATTTCAGGGTACCGGGGAGCTGTTTTTT
NA	TRBJ2-1	NA	TRBV10-2	CASRDILVSYNEQFF	TGCGCCAGCAGGGATATTCTAGTGTCCTACAATGAGCAGTTCTTC
TRBD2	TRBJ2-5	NA	TRBV4-3	CASSQQRGGQETQYF	TGCGCCAGCAGCCAACAGCGGGGGGGCCAAGAGACCCAGTACTTC
NA	TRBJ1-2	NA	TRBV10-2	CASSDLRQPYGYTF	TGCGCCAGCAGTGACCTGAGACAGCCCTATGGCTACACCTTC
NA	TRBJ1-5	NA	TRBV19	CASSRTGSSLNQPQHF	TGTGCCAGTAGTAGAACAGGGTCTTCCCTTAATCAGCCCCAGCATTTT